These 10 T cell receptor beta chains were all obtained from the same sample, sequenced in a study of monozygotic twins with inflammatory bowel disease (dated by TCRdb to about 2019). The library was built by means of 5' RACE. The data were produced on an Illumina HiSeq 2500. TCRdb reprocessed the reads, and each CDR3 protein sequence is entered once, without DNA. This sample's table lists 400,000 to 500,000 distinct CDR3 sequences. The ten largest clonotypes hold 2% to 3% of the sample. Sequenced: blood. Receptor source: a human donor with ulcerative colitis or Crohn's disease, or a healthy co-twin of an affected twin (not recorded which).

The gene calls are TRBV7-9 and TRBJ2-7; TCRdb lists TRBD2, though no DNA is available to test this call. Germline V CDR1 and CDR2: SEHNR, FQNEAQ (reference sequence). This CDR3 spans 16 amino acids. The CDR3 is CASSSGLAGGMDEQYF.

CDR3 in amino acids: CASSQRASGRNEQFF. V is TRBV7-9 and J is TRBJ2-1; without DNA, the TCRdb call of TRBD2 cannot be checked. This CDR3 spans 15 amino acids. Germline CDR1 SEHNR, CDR2 FQNEAQ (reference sequence).

The chain couples TRBV5-8 to TRBJ2-2. The CDR3 is 12 amino acids. Germline lookup yields CDR1 SGHTS and CDR2 YDEGEE. CDR3 protein: CASSLYTGELFF. The variable domain in full, with the rest retrieved from reference TRBV5-8 and TRBJ2-2, is EAGVTQSPTHLIKTRGQQATLRCSPISGHTSVYWYQQALGLGLQFLLWYDEGEERNRGNFPPRFSGRQFPNYSSELNVNALELEDSALYLCASSLYTGELFFGEGSRLTVL.

The gene calls are TRBV29-1 and TRBJ1-2. CDR1 is SQVTM and CDR2 is ANQGSEA in the germline V gene. The CDR3 extends over 12 amino acids. The CDR3 is CSVENAVYGYTF. Together with reference TRBV29-1 and TRBJ1-2, the CDR3 gives the full variable domain: SAVISQKPSRDICQRGTSLTIQCQVDSQVTMMFWYRQQPGQSLTLIATANQGSEATYESGFVIDKFPISRPNLTFSTLTVSNMSPEDSSIYLCSVENAVYGYTFGSGTRLTVV.

The V gene is TRBV12-3 or TRBV12-4, the J gene TRBJ1-2; TCRdb proposes TRBD1, but this gene call is untestable without DNA. The CDR3 is 14 amino acids. The CDR3 region is CASSLRRGVRGYTF.

The chain has TRBV6-1 and TRBJ1-5; checking the TCRdb D call of TRBD1 is not possible without DNA. Germline lookup yields CDR1 MNHNS and CDR2 SASEGT. This CDR3 spans 15 amino acids. CDR3 loop: CASAARQGAGQPQHF.

The gene calls are TRBV12-3 or TRBV12-4 and TRBJ1-5; TCRdb returns TRBD1, unconfirmable since there is no DNA. This CDR3 comprises 13 residues. The CDR3 sequence is CASRIRDNQPQHF.

This chain uses TRBV11-2 with TRBJ1-1. Germline CDR1 is SGHAT and CDR2 is FQNNGV. The CDR3 is made up of 11 amino acids. The CDR3 region is CASSSYTITFF.

The rearrangement links TRBV5-1 to TRBJ1-1. This CDR3 region has 13 residues. The germline V gene encodes CDR1 SGHRS and CDR2 YFSETQ. The CDR3 region is CASSFRSGTEAFF.

This sequence joins TRBV5-1 and TRBJ2-3; TCRdb lists TRBD2, though no DNA is available to test this call. Germline V gene data show CDR1 as SGHRS and CDR2 as YFSETQ. CDR3 length: 13 amino acids. This CDR3 is CASASSPTDTQYF.